The 23 T cell receptor beta chains below come from one sample, sequenced in a study of blood T cell repertoires in COVID-19. Some clones are missing from TCRdb's copy, which holds only in-frame ones; the method was immunoSEQ multiplex PCR. The sample has some 95,000 clones, about 80% seen once. The sequencing input was peripheral blood. The origin of the receptors is a man between 65 and 85 years old with acute or convalescent COVID-19.

This rearrangement joins TRBV11-2 to TRBJ1-1; unclear D gene. CDR1 is SGHAT and CDR2 is FQNNGV in the germline V gene. Trimming left V 5 bases short and J 0 bases short, with 19 bases between. The CDR3 consists of 17 residues. The CDR3 sequence: CASSASPRHTLNTEAFF. The CDR3, as DNA: TGTGCCAGCAGCGCCTCACCTCGACATACCTTGAACACTGAAGCTTTCTTT. The variable domain in full, completed from reference TRBV11-2 and TRBJ1-1, reads EAGVAQSPRYKIIEKRQSVAFWCNPISGHATLYWYQQILGQGPKLLIQFQNNGVVDDSQLPKDRFSAERLKGVDSTLKIQPAKLEDSAVYLCASSASPRHTLNTEAFFGQGTRLTVV.

This clone was counted a single time. The chain recombines TRBV6-2 or TRBV6-3 with TRBJ1-1; 8 bases are shared with TRBD1. The junction had 10 bases not matched to a gene; V was cut back by 0 bases and J by 1 base. The CDR3 has 18 amino acids. Per germline, CDR1 MNHEY and CDR2 SVGEGT. CDR3 bases: TGTGCCAGCAGTTACTCGACAGGCAGGGGGCTCGGGAACACTGAAGCTTTCTTT. The encoded protein is CASSYSTGRGLGNTEAFF.

The chain recombines TRBV5-1 with TRBJ2-1; tentatively, D is TRBD2 (6 bases). Trimming took 3 bases from V and 6 from J, leaving 10 bases between them. CDR1 SGHRS and CDR2 YFSETQ come from the germline V gene. The CDR3 consists of 13 residues. For the CDR3, the DNA is TGCGCCAGCAGCTGGGGACTGTCCAATGAGCAGTTCTTC. Protein: CASSWGLSNEQFF.

The chain uses TRBV11-3 and TRBJ2-7; the D is unclear. This CDR3 spans 13 amino acids. V was trimmed by 0 bases and J by 7 bases, leaving 10 bases between them. In germline, CDR1 is SGHNT, CDR2 YENEEA. CDR3 coding DNA: TGTGCCAGCAGCTTAGAGGCAGGCGAGGAGCAGTACTTC. Protein: CASSLEAGEEQYF.

The genes are TRBV6-1 and TRBJ1-4; TRBD1 is a possible D gene (5 bases). V was shortened by 1 base and J by 0 bases, with 15 bases between the two germline ends. The CDR3 is made up of 18 amino acids. Per the germline V gene, CDR1 is MNHNS and CDR2 is SASEGT. The CDR3 DNA reads TGTGCCAGCAGTGAAGAGATCGGCAGGGCCGCAACTAATGAAAAACTGTTTTTT. Protein product: CASSEEIGRAATNEKLFF.

V is TRBV19 and J is TRBJ1-5; TRBD1 matches at 7 bases. The ends lost 4 bases at V and 2 bases at J; junction bases unmatched: 11. There are 17 residues in the CDR3. CDR1 and CDR2 from the germline V gene are LNHDA and SQIVND (reference sequence). CDR3 sequence: CASSRLPGQDGNQPQHF. In nucleotides, the CDR3 is TGTGCCAGTAGTAGACTCCCTGGACAGGATGGCAATCAGCCCCAGCATTTT.

This clone was observed a handful of times. The chain joins TRBV3-1 (or the pseudogene TRBV3-2) to TRBJ1-5, with D unclear. The CDR3 has 15 residues. V was clipped by 1 base and J by 1 base, with 8 bases between them. The germline V gene has CDR1 LGHDT and CDR2 YNNKEL (reference sequence). DNA of the CDR3: TGTGCCAGCAGCCAAGGGGCCCTAAGCAATCAGCCCCAGCATTTT. Amino acid sequence: CASSQGALSNQPQHF.

The chain combines TRBV30 with TRBJ1-2; 7 bases agree with TRBD1. The germline V gene has CDR1 GTSNPN and CDR2 SVGIG (reference sequence). The CDR3 totals 15 residues. With V trimmed by 4 bases and J by 5 bases, 13 bases remained unmatched. The CDR3 DNA sequence: TGTGCCTGGACCGCAGGGGGACGGGGTGGTTATGGCTACACCTTC. Translated, it gives CAWTAGGRGGYGYTF.

V gene TRBV6-1 combines with J gene TRBJ2-7, with D possibly TRBD1 on 5 matching bases. CDR1 is MNHNS, CDR2 SASEGT, per germline. V was trimmed by 2 bases and J by 5 bases, leaving 22 bases between them. CDR3 length: 17 residues. CDR3 in amino acids: CASSEPLFRQGWNEQYV. The CDR3 bases are TGTGCCAGCAGTGAACCGCTGTTTAGGCAGGGTTGGAACGAGCAGTACGTC.

J is TRBJ2-3 and V is TRBV29-1; the D gene is possibly TRBD1 (6 bases). There are 11 residues in the CDR3. The germline V and J ends were trimmed by 7 bases and 2 bases, with 7 bases remaining between them. Germline V lookup: CDR1 SQVTM, CDR2 ANQGSEA. The CDR3 protein is CSGGHTDTQYF. DNA for the CDR3: TGCAGCGGGGGACACACAGATACGCAGTATTTT.

The V and J genes are TRBV2 and TRBJ2-7, with D perhaps TRBD1 (5 bases). Trimming pared 9 bases from V and 0 bases from J, leaving 18 bases between. Germline CDR1 SNHLY, CDR2 FYNNEI. CDR3 size: 15 residues. CDR3 coding DNA: TGTGCCAGAGGGGATGTCAGCGCGAGCTCCTACGAGCAGTACTTC. Translation gives CARGDVSASSYEQYF. Supplemented by reference TRBV2 and TRBJ2-7, the full variable domain reads EPEVTQTPSHQVTQMGQEVILRCVPISNHLYFYWYRQILGQKVEFLVSFYNNEISEKSEIFDDQFSVERPDGSNFTLKIRSTKLEDSAMYFCARGDVSASSYEQYFGPGTRLTVT.

The chain uses TRBV21-1 and TRBJ1-5; the table gives TRBD1 as D, unverified against the DNA. TRBV21-1 is termed a pseudogene. The CDR3 runs 14 residues. CDR3 nucleotide sequence: TGTGCCAGCAGCAAAGACAGATACAATCAGCCCCAGCATTTT. Translation: CASSKDRYNQPQHF.

The rearrangement uses TRBV14 and TRBJ1-2, with TRBD1 matching over 9 bases. V dropped 5 bases and J dropped 8; count of bases not matched to a gene: 6. This CDR3 comprises 13 residues. Germline loops: CDR1 SGHDN, CDR2 FVKESK. The CDR3 spells CASSGLTGGGYTF. The CDR3 bases are TGTGCCAGCAGCGGATTGACAGGGGGGGGCTACACCTTC. Based on the CDR3 plus reference TRBV14 and TRBJ1-2, the full variable domain is EAGVTQFPSHSVIEKGQTVTLRCDPISGHDNLYWYRRVMGKEIKFLLHFVKESKQDESGMPNNRFLAERTGGTYSTLKVQPAELEDSGVYFCASSGLTGGGYTFGSGTRLTVV.

This rearrangement joins TRBV15 to TRBJ2-3; 8 bases match TRBD1. Germline V gene lookup returns CDR1 LNHNV and CDR2 YYDKDF (reference sequence). The CDR3 contains 14 residues. With 3 bases clipped from V and 5 bases from J, the junction kept 4 bases outside the gene matches. The CDR3 loop reads CATSRDRVRDTQYF. CDR3 nucleotide sequence: TGTGCCACCAGCAGGGACAGGGTGCGAGATACGCAGTATTTT. Supplemented by reference TRBV15 and TRBJ2-3, the full variable domain reads DAMVIQNPRYQVTQFGKPVTLSCSQTLNHNVMYWYQQKSSQAPKLLFHYYDKDFNNEADTPDNFQSRRPNTSFCFLDIRSPGLGDTAMYLCATSRDRVRDTQYFGPGTRLTVL.

The gene calls are TRBV5-4 and TRBJ2-2; 7 bases are a match to TRBD1. The CDR3 is made up of 15 amino acids. The ends lost 4 bases at V and 7 bases at J; junction bases unmatched: 10. Germline V gene data show CDR1 as SGHNT and CDR2 as YYREEE (reference sequence). CDR3 DNA sequence: TGTGCCAGCAGCCGACAGGGAAAAGAAGACGGGGAGCTGTTTTTT. Its translation: CASSRQGKEDGELFF.

The chain joins TRBV28 to TRBJ1-2; tentative D call: TRBD1 (6 bases). The CDR3 is made up of 18 amino acids. The germline V gene encodes CDR1 MDHEN and CDR2 SYDVKM. V gave up 1 base and J gave up 4 bases, with 22 bases separating them. The CDR3 nucleotides are TGTGCCAGCAGTTTATCGGATAGGGGGGGCCCTGGGAGCTATGGCTACACCTTC. It translates to CASSLSDRGGPGSYGYTF.

The CDR3 DNA follows: TGTGCCAGCAGAAGTTCGGCTAGCGGGAGAGCTTACGAGCAGTACTTC. The encoded protein is CASRSSASGRAYEQYF. V gene TRBV28 combines with J gene TRBJ2-7, with TRBD2 identical over 10 bases. The CDR3 totals 16 residues. Looked up from germline, CDR1 is MDHEN and CDR2 is SYDVKM. J lost 4 bases, V lost 6 bases, and 12 bases had no gene match.

The CDR3 nucleotides read TGTGCCACCAGTGAGCGCACCGGGACAGGGACGAAGACCCAGTACTTC. Encoded protein: CATSERTGTGTKTQYF. V usage is TRBV24-1 and J usage is TRBJ2-5, with 9 nucleotides matching TRBD1. CDR3 length: 16 residues. V trimming: 4 bases; J trimming: 6 bases; junction bases outside the gene matches: 11. CDR1 KGHDR and CDR2 SFDVKD come from the germline V gene.

The chain couples TRBV4-1 to TRBJ1-4, with D perhaps matching TRBD1 (6 bases). Germline values: CDR1 MGHRA, CDR2 YSYEKL. Trimming shortened V by 1 base and J by 6 bases, and 12 bases separated the two germline ends. CDR3 size: 15 residues. CDR3 protein: CASSQVAGVYEKLFF. DNA for the CDR3: TGCGCCAGCAGCCAAGTCGCAGGGGTGTATGAAAAACTGTTTTTT.

The chain couples TRBV28 to TRBJ1-2; TRBD1 matches 11 bases. Germline trimming cut 3 bases from V and 7 bases from J; bases unmatched to any gene: 10. This CDR3 is built from 16 residues. Germline CDR1 MDHEN, CDR2 SYDVKM. The CDR3 region is CASSFPHGQGARGYTF. For the CDR3, the DNA is TGTGCCAGCAGTTTTCCCCATGGACAGGGGGCGCGTGGCTACACCTTC.

V usage is TRBV7-3 and J usage is TRBJ2-1; possibly TRBD2 for D (6 bases). The germline V and J ends were trimmed by 5 bases and 9 bases, with 17 bases remaining between them. Germline CDR1 reads SGHTA; CDR2 reads FQGTGA. The CDR3 covers 14 residues. CDR3 in amino acids: CASSRSGGWGEQFF. The CDR3 DNA reads TGTGCCAGCAGCCGTTCCGGGGGTTGGGGTGAGCAGTTCTTC. Supplemented by reference TRBV7-3 and TRBJ2-1, the full variable domain reads GAGVSQTPSNKVTEKGKYVELRCDPISGHTALYWYRQSLGQGPEFLIYFQGTGAADDSGLPNDRFFAVRPEGSVSTLKIQRTERGDSAVYLCASSRSGGWGEQFFGPGTRLTVL.

In this sample, this clone turned up a few times. V and J are TRBV2 and TRBJ2-7, with 11 bases that match TRBD1. With V trimmed by 2 bases and J by 2 bases, 5 bases remained unmatched. Germline CDR1 reads SNHLY; CDR2 reads FYNNEI. The CDR3 has 16 residues. This chain's CDR3 is CASSESAGQGAYEQYF. The DNA for the CDR3 is TGTGCCAGCAGTGAATCTGCGGGACAGGGGGCCTACGAGCAGTACTTC.

This clone was seen a few times. CDR3 coding DNA: TGCGCCAGCAGCCAAGATCCCCCGGGCAATCAGCCCCAGCATTTT. It codes for CASSQDPPGNQPQHF. The rearrangement links TRBV4-1 to TRBJ1-5; unclear D gene. Trimming took 0 bases from V and 2 from J, leaving 8 bases between them. The CDR3 sequence is 15 residues long. From germline, CDR1 is MGHRA and CDR2 YSYEKL.